The next 6 T cell receptor beta chains were all read from a single sample in a study of cytomegalovirus exposure and HLA in healthy donors (TCRdb year 2017). Library prep was done by the immunoSEQ multiplex PCR assay. For the multiplex PCR, a mixture combining 60 forward primers for TCR Vbeta segments and 13 reverse primers for TCR Jbeta segments was used. TCRdb holds this immuneACCESS table with in-frame rearrangements only. Some clones are missing; in checked studies, unresolved V genes explain under half, and the rest has no known cause. The sample's clone listing holds about 160,000 clones. The ten largest make up 2.1% of the sample. Input material: PBMCs. These receptors were taken from a man aged 25 to 45 in good health and CMV-seronegative.

The chain links TRBV18 to TRBJ2-1; D is perhaps TRBD1 (5 bases). Germline V gene lookup returns CDR1 KGHSH and CDR2 LQKENI. Trimming pared 1 base from V and 7 bases from J, leaving 5 bases between. The CDR3 contains 12 residues. DNA of the CDR3: TGTGCCAGCTCACCACAGGGGAATGAGCAGTTCTTC. Its translation is CASSPQGNEQFF.

The chain combines TRBV11-3 with TRBJ2-1, with a tentative D call TRBD2 (5 bases). The CDR3 has 14 amino acids. CDR1 SGHNT and CDR2 YENEEA come from the germline V gene. Trimming cost V 2 bases and J 8 bases, with 13 bases left between them. Written as DNA, the CDR3 is TGTGCCAGCAGCTTAAGTCTAGTTAGCGATGAGCAGTTCTTC. This sequence encodes CASSLSLVSDEQFF. Combining the CDR3 with reference TRBV11-3 and TRBJ2-1 gives the whole variable domain EAGVVQSPRYKIIEKKQPVAFWCNPISGHNTLYWYLQNLGQGPELLIRYENEEAVDDSQLPKDRFSAERLKGVDSTLKIQPAELGDSAVYLCASSLSLVSDEQFFGPGTRLTVL.

This sequence joins TRBV9 and TRBJ1-2; maybe TRBD1 (6 bases). Trimming left V 7 bases short and J 4 bases short, with 11 bases between. CDR3 size: 12 residues. Germline assignment: CDR1 SGDLS and CDR2 YYNGEE. CDR3 nucleotide sequence: TGTGCCAGCGGGGGGGCTGGCTATGGCTACACCTTC. Protein product: CASGGAGYGYTF.

The chain has TRBV11-2 and TRBJ2-4; maybe TRBD2 (6 bases). CDR3 length: 12 amino acids. In germline, CDR1 is SGHAT, CDR2 FQNNGV. Trimming shortened V by 5 bases and J by 7 bases, and 9 bases separated the two germline ends. The CDR3 DNA reads TGTGCCAGCAGCCCCCGGGGGAACATTCAGTACTTC. Protein: CASSPRGNIQYF.

V and J are TRBV29-1 and TRBJ2-5; 10 bases agree with TRBD1. The end of the DNA aligns better with TRBJ2-7, so the J call may be wrong. CDR1 and CDR2 from the germline V gene are SQVTM and ANQGSEA. The CDR3 has 13 residues. The CDR3: CSAGTGASYEQYF. In DNA, the CDR3 is TGCAGCGCCGGGACAGGGGCCTCCTACGAGCAGTACTTC.

The rearrangement joins TRBV7-2 to TRBJ1-1, with D unclear. The V and J ends lost 1 base and 13 bases respectively, with 19 bases between them. The V gene's germline CDR1 is SGHTA and CDR2 FQGNSA. This CDR3 has 14 residues. CDR3 loop: CASSLVRIATSGFF. The CDR3 DNA sequence: TGTGCCAGCAGCTTAGTAAGGATTGCCACTTCAGGTTTCTTT. Full variable domain (remainder filled in from reference TRBV7-2 and TRBJ1-1): GAGVSQSPSNKVTEKGKDVELRCDPISGHTALYWYRQSLGQGLEFLIYFQGNSAPDKSGLPSDRFSAERTGGSVSTLTIQRTQQEDSAVYLCASSLVRIATSGFFGQGTRLTVV.